This T cell receptor (beta chain) was captured by sequencing in a study of T cells in Graves' hyperthyroidism and ophthalmopathy. Study results and limitations: Ophthalmopathy stood apart from stable hyperthyroidism in a 13 V-J model. Blood held most thyroid clonotypes expanded above 0.001 frequency.

What was amplified from RNA transcripts were TCR beta CDR3 regions. When the TCR CDR3 underwent first-round RT-PCR, the HTBI primer set was used. MiXCR was run by TCRdb on the multiplex PCR reads, yielding one entry per CDR3 protein. Altogether 250,000 to 400,000 distinct CDR3 sequences are present, about 13% being singletons, with the ten largest covering about 37%. To note about this clonotype: What it binds is unknown.

V was trimmed by 1 base and J by 4 bases, leaving 12 bases between them. The CDR3 extends over 15 amino acids. Germline CDR1 is SGHRS and CDR2 is YFSETQ. Source material: blood. J is TRBJ2-1 and V is TRBV5-1; tentative D call: TRBD1 (5 bases). This clonotype originated in a woman between 35 and 50 years old with Graves' ophthalmopathy. The CDR3 DNA follows: TGCGCCAGCAGCTTGCAGGGCCAGGGTTACAATGAGCAGTTCTTC. This encodes CASSLQGQGYNEQFF.